This T cell receptor (beta chain) was found in a study of T cell repertoires in cytomegalovirus infection. The overall study: Recently identified HLA-C-restricted CMV epitopes and well-studied HLA-B-restricted CMV epitopes were used by the study. Through public TCR beta signatures, both CMV infection and matching HLA type were indicated.

Of note for this clonotype: Antigen unknown.

The CDR3 extends over 14 amino acids. The V end was cut by 6 bases, the J end by 7 bases, with 16 bases between. Germline CDR1 and CDR2: LNHDA and SQIVND (reference sequence). A single record per CDR3 protein comes from TCRdb applying MiXCR to the reads. The table shows 750,000 to 950,000 distinct CDR3 sequences, with about 28% occurring only once. The sequencing used cultured CD8+ T cells from PBMCs, collected from culture after CMV antigen stimulation. The chain carries TRBV19 and TRBJ1-5, with a weak D call TRBD1 (6 bases). This receptor was identified in a human donor in good health (CMV status not recorded). Some clones in this sample may be carry-over from other donors' samples. The CDR3 sequence is CASSKRGVEQPQHF. DNA of the CDR3: TGTGCCAGTAGCAAGAGGGGGGTTGAGCAGCCCCAGCATTTT.